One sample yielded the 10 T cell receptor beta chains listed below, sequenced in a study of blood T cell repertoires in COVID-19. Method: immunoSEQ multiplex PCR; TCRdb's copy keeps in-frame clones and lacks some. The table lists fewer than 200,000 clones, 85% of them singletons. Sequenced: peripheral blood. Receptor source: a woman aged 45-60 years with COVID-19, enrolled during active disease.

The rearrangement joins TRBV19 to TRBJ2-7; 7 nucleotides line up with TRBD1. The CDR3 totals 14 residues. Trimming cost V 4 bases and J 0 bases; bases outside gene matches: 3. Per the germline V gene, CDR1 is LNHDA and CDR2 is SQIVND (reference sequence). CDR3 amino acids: CASSTRDSSYEQYF. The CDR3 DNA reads TGTGCCAGTAGTACCCGGGACAGCTCCTACGAGCAGTACTTC.

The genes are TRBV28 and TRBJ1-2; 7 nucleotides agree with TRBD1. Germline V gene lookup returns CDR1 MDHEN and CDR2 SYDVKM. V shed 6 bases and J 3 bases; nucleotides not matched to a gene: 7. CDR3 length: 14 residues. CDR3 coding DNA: TGTGCCAGCAGATCCGGGACAGCTGACTATGGCTACACCTTC. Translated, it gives CASRSGTADYGYTF.

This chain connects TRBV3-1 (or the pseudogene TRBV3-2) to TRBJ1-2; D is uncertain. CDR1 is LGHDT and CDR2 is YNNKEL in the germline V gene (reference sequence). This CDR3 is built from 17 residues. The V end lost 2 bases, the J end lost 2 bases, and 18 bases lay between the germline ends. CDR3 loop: CASSQTDIGHFNYGYTF. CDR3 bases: TGTGCCAGCAGCCAAACAGACATCGGCCACTTCAACTATGGCTACACCTTC.

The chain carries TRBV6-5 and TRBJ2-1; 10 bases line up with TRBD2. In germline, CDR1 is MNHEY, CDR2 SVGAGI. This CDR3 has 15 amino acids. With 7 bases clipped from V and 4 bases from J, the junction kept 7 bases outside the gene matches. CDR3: CASTPTSGYYNEQFF. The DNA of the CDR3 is TGTGCCAGCACTCCGACTAGCGGGTATTACAATGAGCAGTTCTTC.

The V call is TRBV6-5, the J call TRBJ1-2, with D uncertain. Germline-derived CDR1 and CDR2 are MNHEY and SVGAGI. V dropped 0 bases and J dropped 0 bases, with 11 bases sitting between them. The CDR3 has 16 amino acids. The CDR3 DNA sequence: TGTGCCAGCAGTTACTCGATCGCACTTACTAACTATGGCTACACCTTC. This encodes CASSYSIALTNYGYTF.

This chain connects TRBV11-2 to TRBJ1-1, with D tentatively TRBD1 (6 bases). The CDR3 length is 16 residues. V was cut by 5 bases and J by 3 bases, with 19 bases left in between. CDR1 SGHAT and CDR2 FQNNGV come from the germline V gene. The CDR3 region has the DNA TGTGCCAGCAGCCCAACCCCCGCGGGGGCTGACACTGAAGCTTTCTTT. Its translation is CASSPTPAGADTEAFF. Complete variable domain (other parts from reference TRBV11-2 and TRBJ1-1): EAGVAQSPRYKIIEKRQSVAFWCNPISGHATLYWYQQILGQGPKLLIQFQNNGVVDDSQLPKDRFSAERLKGVDSTLKIQPAKLEDSAVYLCASSPTPAGADTEAFFGQGTRLTVV.

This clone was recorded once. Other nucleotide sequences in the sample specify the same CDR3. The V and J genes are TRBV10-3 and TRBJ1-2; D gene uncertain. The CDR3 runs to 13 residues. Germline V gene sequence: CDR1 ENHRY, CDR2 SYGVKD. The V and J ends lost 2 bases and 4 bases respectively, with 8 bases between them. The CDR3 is CAISEAGIYGYTF. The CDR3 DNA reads TGTGCCATCAGTGAGGCAGGCATCTATGGCTACACCTTC.

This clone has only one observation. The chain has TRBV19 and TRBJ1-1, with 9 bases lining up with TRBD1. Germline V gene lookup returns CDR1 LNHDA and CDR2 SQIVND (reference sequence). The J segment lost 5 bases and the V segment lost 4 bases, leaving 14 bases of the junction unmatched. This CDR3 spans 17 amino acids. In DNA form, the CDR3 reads TGTGCCAGTAGTACCTCCCGGGACAGGGCGCCGGGTACTGAAGCTTTCTTT. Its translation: CASSTSRDRAPGTEAFF. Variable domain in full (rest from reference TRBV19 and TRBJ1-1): DGGITQSPKYLFRKEGQNVTLSCEQNLNHDAMYWYRQDPGQGLRLIYYSQIVNDFQKGDIAEGYSVSREKKESFPLTVTSAQKNPTAFYLCASSTSRDRAPGTEAFFGQGTRLTVV.

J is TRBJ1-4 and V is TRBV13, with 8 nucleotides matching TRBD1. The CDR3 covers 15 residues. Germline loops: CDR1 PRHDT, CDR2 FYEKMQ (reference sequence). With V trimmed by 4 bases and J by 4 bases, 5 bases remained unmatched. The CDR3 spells CASSYGTGSNEKLFF. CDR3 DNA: TGTGCCAGCAGCTACGGGACAGGCAGTAATGAAAAACTGTTTTTT.

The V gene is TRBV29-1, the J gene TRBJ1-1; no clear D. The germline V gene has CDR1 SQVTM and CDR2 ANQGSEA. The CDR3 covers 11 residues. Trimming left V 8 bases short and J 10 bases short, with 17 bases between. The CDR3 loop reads CSSLAGLIAFF. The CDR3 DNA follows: TGCAGCTCCCTCGCAGGCCTCATAGCTTTCTTT.